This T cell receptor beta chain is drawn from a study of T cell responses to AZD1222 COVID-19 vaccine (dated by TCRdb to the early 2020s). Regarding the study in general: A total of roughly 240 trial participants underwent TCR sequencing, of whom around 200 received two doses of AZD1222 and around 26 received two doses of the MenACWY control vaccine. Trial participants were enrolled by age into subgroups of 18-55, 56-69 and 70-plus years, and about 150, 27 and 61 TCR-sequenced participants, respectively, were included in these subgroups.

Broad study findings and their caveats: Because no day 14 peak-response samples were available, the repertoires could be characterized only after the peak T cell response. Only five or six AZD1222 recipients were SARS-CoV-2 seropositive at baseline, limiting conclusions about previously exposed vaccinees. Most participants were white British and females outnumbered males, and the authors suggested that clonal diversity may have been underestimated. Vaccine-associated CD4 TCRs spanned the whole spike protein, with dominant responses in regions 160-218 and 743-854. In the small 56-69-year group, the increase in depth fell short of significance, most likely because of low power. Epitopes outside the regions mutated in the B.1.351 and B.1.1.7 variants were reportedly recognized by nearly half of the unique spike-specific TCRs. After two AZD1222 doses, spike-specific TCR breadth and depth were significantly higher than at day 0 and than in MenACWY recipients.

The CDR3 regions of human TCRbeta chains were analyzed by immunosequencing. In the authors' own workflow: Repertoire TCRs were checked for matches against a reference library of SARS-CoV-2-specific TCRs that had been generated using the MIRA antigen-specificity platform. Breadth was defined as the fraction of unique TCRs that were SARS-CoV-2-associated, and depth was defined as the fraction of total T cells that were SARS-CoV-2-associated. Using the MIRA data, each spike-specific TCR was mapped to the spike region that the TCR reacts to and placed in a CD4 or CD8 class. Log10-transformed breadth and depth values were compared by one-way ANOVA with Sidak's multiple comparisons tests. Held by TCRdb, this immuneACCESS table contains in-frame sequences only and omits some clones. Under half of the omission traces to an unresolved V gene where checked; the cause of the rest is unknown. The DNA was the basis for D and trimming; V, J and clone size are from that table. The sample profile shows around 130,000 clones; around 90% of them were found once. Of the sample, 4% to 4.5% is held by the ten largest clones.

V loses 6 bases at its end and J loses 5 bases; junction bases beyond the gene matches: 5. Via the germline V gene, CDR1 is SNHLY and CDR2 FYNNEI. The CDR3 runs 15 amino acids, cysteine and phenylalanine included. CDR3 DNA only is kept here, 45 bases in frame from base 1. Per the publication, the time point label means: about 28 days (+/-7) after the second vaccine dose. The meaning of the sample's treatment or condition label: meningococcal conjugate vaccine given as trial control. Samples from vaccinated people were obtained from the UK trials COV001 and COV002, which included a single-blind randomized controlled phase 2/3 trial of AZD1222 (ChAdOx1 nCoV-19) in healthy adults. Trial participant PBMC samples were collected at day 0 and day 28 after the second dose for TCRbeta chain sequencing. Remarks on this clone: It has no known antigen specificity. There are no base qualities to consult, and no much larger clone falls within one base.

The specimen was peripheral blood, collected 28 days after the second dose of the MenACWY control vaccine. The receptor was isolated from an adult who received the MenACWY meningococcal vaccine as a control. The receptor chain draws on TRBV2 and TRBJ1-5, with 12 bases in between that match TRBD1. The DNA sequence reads TGTGCCAGCAGCGAGGGACAGGGGGCCTATCAGCCCCAGCATTTT. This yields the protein CASSEGQGAYQPQHF.